This T cell receptor (beta chain) stems from a study of molecular identifiers for immune sequencing clone quantification. This clonotype was counted many times. TCRdb itself ran the PCR reads through MiXCR, one entry per CDR3 protein. The sample includes 460,000 or so distinct CDR3 sequences, around a fifth seen only once; the top ten take around 0.84%. The germline V gene encodes CDR1 LGHDT and CDR2 YNNKEL (reference sequence). This CDR3 spans 13 amino acids. The V end lost 0 bases, the J end lost 4 bases, and 6 bases lay between the germline ends. The chain uses TRBV3-1 and TRBJ1-1; D not certain. The source is a human donor in good health. Some libraries in this study had Jurkat cell RNA spiked in. Material for sequencing was naive CD8+ T cells from blood, with Jurkat cell RNA spiked in. Subset reported: FACS-sorted CD8+CD4-CCR7+CD45RA+ naive T cells. The CDR3 coding sequence is TGTGCCAGCAGCCAAGATGATGGCACTGAAGCTTTCTTT. It encodes CASSQDDGTEAFF.